This entry lists 15 T cell receptor beta chains sequenced from one sample in a study of shared clonotypes between healthy human individuals. Sequenced by immunoSEQ multiplex PCR; TCRdb stores in-frame clones only, minus some. The sample shows over a million clones, roughly 98% of them seen only once. Sample: naive CD4+ T cells sorted from blood. Subset of the sample: CD45RA+ positively selected. Receptors originate from a man younger than 40 in good health.

V usage is TRBV9 and J usage is TRBJ2-2; D is possibly TRBD1 (5 bases). V lost 2 bases to trimming and J lost 9 bases, with 17 bases between them. Germline CDR1 is SGDLS and CDR2 is YYNGEE. The CDR3 totals 15 residues. The CDR3 protein is CASSVSAGKGWELFF. The CDR3 nucleotides read TGTGCCAGCAGCGTTTCGGCAGGGAAGGGGTGGGAGCTGTTTTTT.

This CDR3 is CASSFRPRVGTGPGEQYF. In DNA, the CDR3 is TGTGCCAGCAGTTTTCGCCCCCGCGTTGGGACAGGGCCGGGAGAGCAGTACTTC. This chain joins TRBV28 and TRBJ2-7, with TRBD1 identical over 9 bases. This CDR3 is 18 amino acids long. J gave up 7 bases and V 3 bases, and 19 bases lay outside the gene matches. The germline CDR1 and CDR2 sequences are MDHEN and SYDVKM.

The chain combines TRBV5-1 with TRBJ1-1; unclear D gene. Trimming pared 2 bases from V and 4 bases from J, leaving 3 bases between. This CDR3 spans 11 amino acids. Per germline, CDR1 SGHRS and CDR2 YFSETQ. The CDR3 is CASSFGTEAFF. CDR3 DNA: TGCGCCAGCAGCTTTGGCACTGAAGCTTTCTTT. Full variable domain (outside the CDR3, taken from reference TRBV5-1 and TRBJ1-1): KAGVTQTPRYLIKTRGQQVTLSCSPISGHRSVSWYQQTPGQGLQFLFEYFSETQRNKGNFPGRFSGRQFSNSRSEMNVSTLELGDSALYLCASSFGTEAFFGQGTRLTVV.

The rearrangement uses TRBV19 and TRBJ1-2; D is uncertain. Trimming cost V 6 bases and J 8 bases, with 22 bases left between them. In germline, CDR1 is LNHDA, CDR2 SQIVND (reference sequence). The CDR3 covers 15 residues. The CDR3 loop is CASSRRIKALLGYTF. In DNA, the CDR3 is TGTGCCAGTAGCCGACGGATAAAAGCTCTTTTGGGCTACACCTTC.

The V and J genes are TRBV18 and TRBJ2-5; the D is unclear. The CDR3 is 14 amino acids. Trimming shortened V by 2 bases and J by 5 bases, and 12 bases separated the two germline ends. Germline V CDR1 and CDR2: KGHSH, LQKENI. CDR3 nucleotide sequence: TGTGCCAGCTCACCAAAGATGTCTCGGGAGACCCAGTACTTC. Protein: CASSPKMSRETQYF.

The rearrangement uses TRBV18 and TRBJ1-1; 10 bases agree with TRBD1. The germline V gene has CDR1 KGHSH and CDR2 LQKENI. Germline trimming cut 3 bases from V and 5 bases from J; bases unmatched to any gene: 9. This CDR3 comprises 16 residues. CDR3 amino acids: CASSPRTGGGWTEAFF. CDR3 DNA sequence: TGTGCCAGCTCACCGCGGACAGGGGGTGGGTGGACTGAAGCTTTCTTT.

The chain employs TRBV19 and TRBJ2-5; either TRBD1 or TRBD2 may supply D (5 bases each). This CDR3 has 15 residues. The V and J ends lost 5 bases and 5 bases respectively, with 18 bases between them. Germline CDR1 and CDR2: LNHDA and SQIVND (reference sequence). CDR3 DNA: TGTGCCAGTAGTTTTCCGGGAAAGGGGATGGAGACCCAGTACTTC. This sequence encodes CASSFPGKGMETQYF.

The rearrangement uses TRBV6-5 and TRBJ2-3, with 8 bases aligning to TRBD2. This CDR3 has 15 amino acids. With 6 bases clipped from V and 0 bases from J, the junction kept 5 bases outside the gene matches. CDR1 is MNHEY and CDR2 is SVGAGI in the germline V gene. CDR3 sequence: CASRLAGTSTDTQYF. In DNA, the CDR3 is TGTGCCAGCAGATTAGCGGGAACTAGCACAGATACGCAGTATTTT.

The V gene is TRBV9, the J gene TRBJ2-3, with TRBD2 matching 10 bases. V was clipped by 0 bases and J by 0 bases; unmatched bases: 4. CDR1 and CDR2 (germline): SGDLS, YYNGEE. The CDR3 runs to 17 residues. This CDR3 reads CASSVVPSGRSTDTQYF. As DNA, the CDR3 is TGTGCCAGCAGCGTAGTCCCTAGCGGGAGAAGCACAGATACGCAGTATTTT.

CDR3 DNA sequence: TGTGCCAGCAGCTTAATCGGGACTAGGTATAATGAGCAGTTCTTC. It is translated as CASSLIGTRYNEQFF. The rearrangement links TRBV7-3 to TRBJ2-1; 8 bases match TRBD2. J gave up 7 bases and V 1 base, and 6 bases lay outside the gene matches. The V gene's germline CDR1 is SGHTA and CDR2 FQGTGA. The CDR3 has 15 residues. The whole variable domain, filled in from reference TRBV7-3 and TRBJ2-1, reads GAGVSQTPSNKVTEKGKYVELRCDPISGHTALYWYRQSLGQGPEFLIYFQGTGAADDSGLPNDRFFAVRPEGSVSTLKIQRTERGDSAVYLCASSLIGTRYNEQFFGPGTRLTVL.

This chain uses TRBV7-2 with TRBJ2-7, with D possibly matching TRBD1 (5 bases). Germline V gives CDR1 SGHTA, CDR2 FQGNSA. The V end lost 2 bases, the J end lost 3 bases, and 23 bases lay between the germline ends. The CDR3 is 18 amino acids. The CDR3 region has the DNA TGTGCCAGCAGCTTATCCGTTTCAGGGTCTCTCAGGAACTACGAGCAGTACTTC. Its protein is CASSLSVSGSLRNYEQYF.

The chain recombines TRBV11-2 with TRBJ1-1, with TRBD1 as a possible D gene (6 bases). CDR1 is SGHAT, CDR2 FQNNGV, per germline. Trimming removed 2 bases at V and 1 base at J, with 8 bases between. The CDR3 spans 14 residues. This CDR3 reads CASSLRTENTEAFF. The CDR3 nucleotides read TGTGCCAGCAGCTTACGGACAGAGAACACTGAAGCTTTCTTT.

The chain employs TRBV5-4 and TRBJ2-3, with D unclear. The CDR3 is 14 amino acids. Germline values: CDR1 SGHNT, CDR2 YYREEE (reference sequence). The ends were cut back, 6 bases at V and 2 bases at J, with 13 bases in the middle. DNA for the CDR3: TGTGCCAGCACCTTCCCCGGAGACACAGATACGCAGTATTTT. Protein: CASTFPGDTDTQYF.

The chain uses TRBV19 and TRBJ2-7; 9 bases agree with TRBD2. The germline gives CDR1 LNHDA, CDR2 SQIVND (reference sequence). With V trimmed by 1 base and J by 0 bases, 16 bases remained unmatched. The CDR3 has 20 residues. CDR3 sequence: CASSIGITSGPRSLSYEQYF. As DNA, the CDR3 is TGTGCCAGTAGTATAGGAATAACTAGCGGGCCCCGATCCCTCTCCTACGAGCAGTACTTC.

This chain joins TRBV29-1 and TRBJ1-3; no clear D gene. Trimming pared 4 bases from V and 4 bases from J, leaving 11 bases between. CDR1 and CDR2 from the germline V gene are SQVTM and ANQGSEA. This CDR3 contains 13 residues. The CDR3 nucleotides read TGCAGCGTTGCCCCTCAACAAGGAAACACCATATATTTT. It codes for CSVAPQQGNTIYF.